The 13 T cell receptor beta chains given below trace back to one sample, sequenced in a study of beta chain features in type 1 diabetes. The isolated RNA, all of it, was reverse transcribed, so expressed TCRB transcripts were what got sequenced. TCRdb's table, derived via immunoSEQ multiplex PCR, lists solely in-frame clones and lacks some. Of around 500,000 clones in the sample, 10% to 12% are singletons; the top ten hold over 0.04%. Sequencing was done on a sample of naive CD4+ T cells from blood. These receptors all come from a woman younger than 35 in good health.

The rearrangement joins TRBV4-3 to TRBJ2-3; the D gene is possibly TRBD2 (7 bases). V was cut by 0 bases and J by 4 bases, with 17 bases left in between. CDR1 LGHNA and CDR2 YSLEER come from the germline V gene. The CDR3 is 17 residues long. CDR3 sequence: CASSQDGGAAFSDTQYF. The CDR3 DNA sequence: TGCGCCAGCAGCCAAGATGGGGGGGCGGCCTTTTCAGATACGCAGTATTTT.

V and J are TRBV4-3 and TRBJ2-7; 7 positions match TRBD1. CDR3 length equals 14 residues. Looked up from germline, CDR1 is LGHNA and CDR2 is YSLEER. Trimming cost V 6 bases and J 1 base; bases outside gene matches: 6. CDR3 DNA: TGCGCCAGCAGAGATCAGGGGGAATCCTACGAGCAGTACTTC. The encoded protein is CASRDQGESYEQYF.

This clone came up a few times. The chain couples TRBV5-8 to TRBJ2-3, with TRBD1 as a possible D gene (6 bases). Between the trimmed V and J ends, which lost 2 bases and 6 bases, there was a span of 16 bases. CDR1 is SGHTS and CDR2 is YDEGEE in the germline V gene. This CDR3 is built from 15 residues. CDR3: CASSFPRGAGDTQYF. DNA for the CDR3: TGTGCCAGCAGCTTCCCCAGGGGTGCTGGGGATACGCAGTATTTT.

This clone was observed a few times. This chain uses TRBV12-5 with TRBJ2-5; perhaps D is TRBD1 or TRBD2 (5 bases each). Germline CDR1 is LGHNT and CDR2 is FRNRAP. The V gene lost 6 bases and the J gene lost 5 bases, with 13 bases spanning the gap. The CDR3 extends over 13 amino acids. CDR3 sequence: CASGGTLGETQYF. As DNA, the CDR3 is TGTGCTAGTGGAGGGACCCTCGGGGAGACCCAGTACTTC.

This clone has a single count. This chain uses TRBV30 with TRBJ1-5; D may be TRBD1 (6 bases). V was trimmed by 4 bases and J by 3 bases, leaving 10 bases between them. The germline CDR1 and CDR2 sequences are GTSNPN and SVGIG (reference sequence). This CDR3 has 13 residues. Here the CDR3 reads CAWNSGVNQPQHF. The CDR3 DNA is TGTGCCTGGAATTCAGGGGTCAATCAGCCCCAGCATTTT.

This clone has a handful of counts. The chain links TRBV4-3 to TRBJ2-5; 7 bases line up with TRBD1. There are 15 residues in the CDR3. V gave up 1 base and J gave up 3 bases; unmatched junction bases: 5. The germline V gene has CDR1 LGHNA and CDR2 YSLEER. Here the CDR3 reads CASSQVVTGEETQYF. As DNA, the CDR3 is TGCGCCAGCAGCCAAGTTGTAACAGGGGAAGAGACCCAGTACTTC.

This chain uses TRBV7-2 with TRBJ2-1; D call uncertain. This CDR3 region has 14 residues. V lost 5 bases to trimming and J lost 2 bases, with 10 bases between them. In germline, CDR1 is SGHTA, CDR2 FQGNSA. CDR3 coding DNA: TGTGCCAGCAGCGAGGACCACCCCTACAATGAGCAGTTCTTC. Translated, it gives CASSEDHPYNEQFF.

This CDR3 reads CASTPGGKRVVGYEQYV. The CDR3 nucleotides read TGTGCCAGCACCCCCGGGGGAAAGAGGGTCGTGGGGTACGAGCAGTACGTC. This chain uses TRBV28 with TRBJ2-7; possible D gene TRBD2, 6 bases. Trimming shortened V by 7 bases and J by 4 bases, and 26 bases separated the two germline ends. The germline CDR1 and CDR2 sequences are MDHEN and SYDVKM. The length of the CDR3 is 17 residues.

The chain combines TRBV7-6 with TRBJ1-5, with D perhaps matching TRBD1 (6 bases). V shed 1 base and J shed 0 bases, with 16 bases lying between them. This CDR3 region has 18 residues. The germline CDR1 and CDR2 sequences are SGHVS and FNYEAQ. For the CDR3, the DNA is TGTGCCAGCAGCTTAGGTACCACAGGGTATTATAGCAATCAGCCCCAGCATTTT. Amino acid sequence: CASSLGTTGYYSNQPQHF.

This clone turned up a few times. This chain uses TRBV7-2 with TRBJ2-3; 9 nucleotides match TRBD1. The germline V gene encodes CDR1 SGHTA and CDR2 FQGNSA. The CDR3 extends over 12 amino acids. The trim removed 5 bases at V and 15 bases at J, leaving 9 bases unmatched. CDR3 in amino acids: CASSLTGTGIYF. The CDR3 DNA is TGTGCCAGCAGCCTTACCGGGACAGGGATATATTTT.

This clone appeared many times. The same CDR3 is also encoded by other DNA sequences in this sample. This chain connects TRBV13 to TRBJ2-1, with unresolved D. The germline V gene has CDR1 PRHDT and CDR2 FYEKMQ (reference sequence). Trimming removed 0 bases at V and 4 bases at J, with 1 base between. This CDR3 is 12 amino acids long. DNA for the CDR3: TGTGCCAGCAGCTTAGGGTACAATGAGCAGTTCTTC. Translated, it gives CASSLGYNEQFF.

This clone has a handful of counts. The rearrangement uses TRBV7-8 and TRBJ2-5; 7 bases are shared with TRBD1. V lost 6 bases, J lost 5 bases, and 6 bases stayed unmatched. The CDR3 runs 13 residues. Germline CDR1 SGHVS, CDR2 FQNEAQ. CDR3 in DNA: TGTGCCAGCAGACGACAGGGCGGCGAGACCCAGTACTTC. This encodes CASRRQGGETQYF. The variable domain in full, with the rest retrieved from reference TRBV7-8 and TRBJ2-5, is GAGVSQSPRYKVAKRGQDVALRCDPISGHVSLFWYQQALGQGPEFLTYFQNEAQLDKSGLPSDRFFAERPEGSVSTLKIQRTQQEDSAVYLCASRRQGGETQYFGPGTRLLVL.

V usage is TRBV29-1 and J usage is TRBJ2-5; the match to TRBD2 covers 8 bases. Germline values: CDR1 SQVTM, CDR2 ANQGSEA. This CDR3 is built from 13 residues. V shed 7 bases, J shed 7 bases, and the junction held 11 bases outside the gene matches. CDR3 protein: CSAAGREVGTQYF. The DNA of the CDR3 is TGCAGCGCAGCCGGGAGGGAGGTAGGGACCCAGTACTTC.